The 14 T cell receptor beta chains below come from one sample, sequenced in a study of blood T cell repertoires in COVID-19 (dated by TCRdb to 2018 to 2020). The receptor library was made with the immunoSEQ multiplex PCR assay. Imported from immuneACCESS, the table was reduced by TCRdb to in-frame sequences with V and J called. These copies leave out some clones; in studies compared against another copy, an unresolved V gene accounts for under half, and the cause of the remainder is not known. The sample records about 170,000 clones, 65% to 85% of which are singletons. Roughly 20% of the sample is held by the ten biggest clonotypes. The material sequenced was peripheral blood. The receptors come from a woman aged 70-85 years who had recovered from COVID-19.

This rearrangement joins TRBV28 to TRBJ2-1, with TRBD2 as a possible D gene (6 bases). Per germline, CDR1 MDHEN and CDR2 SYDVKM. The CDR3 consists of 12 residues. Trimming took 10 bases from V and 10 from J, leaving 17 bases between them. CDR3 coding DNA: TGTGCCACCCACGCGGGACTCCGAGAGCAGTTCTTC. This translates into CATHAGLREQFF.

This chain links TRBV19 with TRBJ2-1, with 7 bases aligning to TRBD2. With 7 bases clipped from V and 0 bases from J, the junction kept 6 bases outside the gene matches. Germline lookup yields CDR1 LNHDA and CDR2 SQIVND (reference sequence). The CDR3 consists of 15 residues. The CDR3 DNA reads TGTGCCAGTACAGCGGGACTAAGCTCCTACAATGAGCAGTTCTTC. This sequence encodes CASTAGLSSYNEQFF.

This clone was observed once. The V call is TRBV5-1, the J call TRBJ1-4; D gene ambiguous. The V end lost 0 bases, the J end lost 5 bases, and 14 bases lay between the germline ends. Germline assignment: CDR1 SGHRS and CDR2 YFSETQ. The CDR3 contains 16 residues. CDR3 region: CASSLVASGENEKLFF. The CDR3 DNA is TGCGCCAGCAGCTTGGTGGCCTCCGGGGAAAATGAAAAACTGTTTTTT.

The rearrangement joins TRBV19 to TRBJ2-7, with D possibly being TRBD2 (5 bases). The CDR3 sequence is 14 residues long. Trimming shortened V by 4 bases and J by 1 base, and 11 bases separated the two germline ends. CDR1 is LNHDA, CDR2 SQIVND, per germline (reference sequence). The CDR3 sequence is CASSKNGVSYEQYF. The CDR3 bases are TGTGCCAGTAGTAAGAACGGGGTTTCCTACGAGCAGTACTTC.

The chain is built from TRBV30 and TRBJ2-2, with TRBD1 matching 7 bases. Per germline, CDR1 GTSNPN and CDR2 SVGIG (reference sequence). After removal of 1 base from V and 6 bases from J, the junction contained 8 bases not matched to a gene. The CDR3 sequence is 15 residues long. The CDR3 here is CAWSAGTVGAGELFF. In DNA form, the CDR3 reads TGTGCCTGGAGTGCCGGGACAGTGGGGGCCGGGGAGCTGTTTTTT. Full variable domain (outside the CDR3, taken from reference TRBV30 and TRBJ2-2): SQTIHQWPATLVQPVGSPLSLECTVEGTSNPNLYWYRQAAGRGLQLLFYSVGIGQISSEVPQNLSASRPQDRQFILSSKKLLLSDSGFYLCAWSAGTVGAGELFFGEGSRLTVL.

Worth noting for this clone: The sample contains more than one DNA sequence encoding this CDR3. The rearrangement uses TRBV2 and TRBJ1-2, with a weak D call TRBD1 (5 bases). The CDR3 totals 12 residues. V was pared by 4 bases and J by 8 bases, with 11 bases between. Looked up from germline, CDR1 is SNHLY and CDR2 is FYNNEI. This CDR3 reads CASSGGGNGYTF. The CDR3 DNA is TGTGCCAGCAGTGGTGGGGGGAACGGCTACACCTTC.

The chain employs TRBV29-1 and TRBJ1-1; tentatively, D is TRBD1 (5 bases). The CDR3 is made up of 12 amino acids. CDR1 SQVTM and CDR2 ANQGSEA come from the germline V gene. The CDR3 region is CATWGGNTEAFF. The CDR3 nucleotides are TGCGCCACCTGGGGGGGGAACACTGAAGCTTTCTTT.

The J gene is TRBJ2-5, the V gene TRBV6-6; 10 bases line up with TRBD1. CDR3 length equals 14 residues. Per the germline V gene, CDR1 is MNHNY and CDR2 is SVGAGI (reference sequence). V shed 6 bases, J shed 7 bases, and the junction held 8 bases outside the gene matches. CDR3 coding DNA: TGTGCCAGCAGAAGACAGGGGGCGCCCGGGACCCAGTACTTC. Protein sequence: CASRRQGAPGTQYF.

V and J are TRBV18 and TRBJ2-5, with D possibly matching TRBD2 (6 bases). CDR1 KGHSH and CDR2 LQKENI come from the germline V gene. V lost 0 bases and J lost 4, with 12 bases in between. This CDR3 is 15 amino acids long. For the CDR3, the DNA is TGTGCCAGCTCACCACCGGGAACCGGGGGAGAGACCCAGTACTTC. This sequence encodes CASSPPGTGGETQYF.

The genes are TRBV2 and TRBJ1-1; 8 bases match TRBD1. The CDR3 is 15 amino acids. Germline lookup yields CDR1 SNHLY and CDR2 FYNNEI. Losses at the gene ends were 7 bases for V and 1 base for J; bases not matched to a gene: 8. The CDR3 bases are TGTGCCAGCACCCAGGACAGGGCGTCGAACACTGAAGCTTTCTTT. It specifies CASTQDRASNTEAFF.

This rearrangement joins TRBV24-1 to TRBJ2-5, with TRBD1 matching over 11 bases. The CDR3 runs 15 residues. The ends lost 4 bases at V and 5 bases at J; junction bases unmatched: 5. CDR1 is KGHDR, CDR2 SFDVKD, per germline. The CDR3 bases are TGTGCCACCAGTGACCCCGGACAGGGGGCCGAGACCCAGTACTTC. The encoded protein is CATSDPGQGAETQYF.

In this sample, this clone turned up a few times. The chain recombines TRBV5-4 with TRBJ2-5; 8 bases are a match to TRBD2. The CDR3 totals 15 residues. Germline-derived CDR1 and CDR2 are SGHNT and YYREEE (reference sequence). V lost 4 bases, J lost 2 bases, and 7 bases stayed unmatched. The CDR3 is CASSAAGAQQETQYF. The CDR3 DNA reads as TGTGCCAGCAGCGCAGCGGGGGCGCAACAAGAGACCCAGTACTTC.

This chain connects TRBV6-4 to TRBJ2-2, with D maybe TRBD1 (6 bases). The CDR3 covers 15 residues. Germline CDR1 MRHNA, CDR2 SNTAGT. Trimming stripped 6 bases from V and 4 bases from J, with 15 bases between. CDR3 loop: CASRPQGAGTGELFF. CDR3 DNA: TGTGCCAGCAGACCACAGGGCGCGGGCACCGGGGAGCTGTTTTTT.

The chain carries TRBV5-1 and TRBJ2-3; D call uncertain. V lost 4 bases to trimming and J lost 5 bases, with 5 bases between them. Germline loops: CDR1 SGHRS, CDR2 YFSETQ. The CDR3 is 11 amino acids. The CDR3 protein is CASSVGDTQYF. Written as DNA, the CDR3 is TGCGCCAGCAGCGTCGGAGATACGCAGTATTTT. Complete variable domain (other parts from reference TRBV5-1 and TRBJ2-3): KAGVTQTPRYLIKTRGQQVTLSCSPISGHRSVSWYQQTPGQGLQFLFEYFSETQRNKGNFPGRFSGRQFSNSRSEMNVSTLELGDSALYLCASSVGDTQYFGPGTRLTVL.